This TCR beta chain was obtained from a study of response to subunit inactivated influenza vaccine. Study results and caveats: Authors suggested few new T cells are recruited by each seasonal influenza vaccination.

TCRdb ran MiXCR on the RT-PCR reads and lists one entry per CDR3 protein. Here the sample spans some 500,000 distinct CDR3 sequences, about 15% being singletons. This CDR3 has 11 amino acids. Trimming removed 7 bases at V and 2 bases at J, with 6 bases between. Per the germline V gene, CDR1 is SGHRS and CDR2 is YFSETQ. A note on this clonotype: As yet, its antigen is unknown.

The V and J genes are TRBV5-1 and TRBJ1-2; D remains ambiguous. This receptor was taken from a man aged 45 to 75 who received an inactivated influenza vaccine. This sample comprised CD4+ T cells sorted from PBMCs, obtained 23 to 25 months after vaccination. CDR3 amino acids: CASGQNYGYTF. The CDR3 region has the DNA TGCGCCAGCGGCCAGAACTATGGCTACACCTTC.